The present T cell receptor (beta chain) was sequenced within a study of blood T cell repertoires in COVID-19. Study-level background: Sources were T cells, B-cell-depleted T cells, or PBMCs; the material itself was cDNA or gDNA.

The CDR3 runs 14 residues. Germline CDR1 LNHDA, CDR2 SQIVND (reference sequence). The V end lost 5 bases, the J end lost 1 base, and 11 bases lay between the germline ends. Original handling: Nucleated cell counts were estimated from reference gene primer amplification. TCRdb's copy holds only in-frame clones and misses some; the assay was immunoSEQ multiplex PCR. The D gene and trimming were derived from the DNA, and the V and J assignments and clone size from that table. This table holds some 28,000 clones, approximately 90% found once. The TCR sequence derives from a man aged 55 to 70 with acute or convalescent COVID-19. The chain has TRBV19 and TRBJ1-1, with a tentative D call TRBD1 (6 bases). Sample: peripheral blood. The CDR3 coding sequence is TGTGCCAGTAGTTCCGGGACAAGGAACACTGAAGCTTTCTTT. Residues: CASSSGTRNTEAFF.